This passage covers 29 T cell receptor beta chains from one sample sequenced in a study of blood T cells in healthy people across ages. A J-beta primer mix and a sample-barcoded 5' primer were used in a second PCR of about 7 to 12 cycles. TCRdb re-called the 5' RACE reads through MiXCR, storing one row per CDR3 protein. The sample has roughly 1,800,000 distinct CDR3 sequences, about 50% seen once. The specimen was blood. These receptor sequences come from a woman in her thirties or forties in good health.

The sample holds a few counts of this clonotype. V usage is TRBV29-1 and J usage is TRBJ2-3; 8 bases map to TRBD2. Germline trimming cut 6 bases from V and 3 bases from J; bases unmatched to any gene: 8. Germline V gives CDR1 SQVTM, CDR2 ANQGSEA. The CDR3 extends over 14 amino acids. CDR3 residues: CSVPVGGATDTQYF. The CDR3 region has the DNA TGCAGCGTCCCCGTCGGGGGGGCAACAGATACGCAGTATTTT.

This clonotype was seen only once. The CDR3 spells CASSQDLRGGSYEQYF. The CDR3 nucleotides read TGCGCCAGCAGCCAAGATCTCCGAGGGGGATCCTACGAGCAGTACTTC. The chain recombines TRBV4-3 with TRBJ2-5, with TRBD1 as a possible D gene (6 bases). The J call may be faulty, since TRBJ2-7 better matches the DNA end. The length of the CDR3 is 16 residues. Germline CDR1 LGHNA, CDR2 YSLEER.

This chain's CDR3 is CASSLFGTRVGGYTF. CDR3 sequence (DNA): TGTGCCAGCAGTTTATTTGGGACTAGGGTCGGGGGCTACACCTTC. The rearrangement uses TRBV28 and TRBJ1-2, with D possibly matching TRBD1 (5 bases). Germline V CDR1 and CDR2: MDHEN, SYDVKM. Deletions cut 1 base from V and 8 bases from J, with 17 bases between. This CDR3 is built from 15 residues.

This rearrangement joins TRBV27 to TRBJ2-5, with D unclear. The DNA end is more similar to TRBJ2-1, so the J call may be wrong. The CDR3 is 14 residues long. The germline CDR1 and CDR2 sequences are MNHEY and SMNVEV (reference sequence). CDR3 amino acids: CASSTILNQETQFF. The DNA of the CDR3 is TGTGCCAGCAGTACGATTCTAAACCAAGAGACCCAGTTCTTC.

In nucleotides, the CDR3 is TGTGCCAGCATGGGTCGAGCGATATACAATGAGCAGTTCTTC. It codes for CASMGRAIYNEQFF. The chain uses TRBV2 and TRBJ2-1; no reliable D call. Trimming took off 7 bases at V and 4 bases at J, with 14 bases between the two ends. The CDR3 runs to 14 residues. Germline values: CDR1 SNHLY, CDR2 FYNNEI.

This rearrangement joins TRBV4-2 to TRBJ2-5; 8 bases fit TRBD2. After removal of 0 bases from V and 3 bases from J, the junction contained 9 bases not matched to a gene. Germline CDR1 is LGHNA and CDR2 is YNFKEQ. The CDR3 sequence is 17 residues long. CDR3 protein: CASSQEIYAAGEETQYF. The CDR3 region has the DNA TGTGCCAGCAGCCAAGAGATTTATGCAGCGGGGGAAGAGACCCAGTACTTC.

V gene TRBV5-6 combines with J gene TRBJ2-7; D unresolved. V dropped 4 bases and J dropped 2 bases, with 10 bases sitting between them. The CDR3 covers 13 residues. Germline lookup yields CDR1 SGHDT and CDR2 YYEEEE. CDR3 in amino acids: CASSLQFPYEQYF. In DNA form, the CDR3 reads TGTGCCAGCAGCCTACAGTTCCCCTACGAGCAGTACTTC.

This clonotype was seen only a few times. The chain carries TRBV25-1 and TRBJ1-4; 8 bases agree with TRBD1. This CDR3 spans 18 amino acids. The V gene's germline CDR1 is MGHDK and CDR2 SYGVNS. V was pared by 0 bases and J by 0 bases, with 6 bases of the junction left unmatched. CDR3 residues: CASSEYSDRGTTNEKLFF. CDR3 coding DNA: TGTGCCAGCAGTGAATATTCCGACAGGGGCACAACTAATGAAAAACTGTTTTTT. The variable domain in full, completed from reference TRBV25-1 and TRBJ1-4, reads EADIYQTPRYLVIGTGKKITLECSQTMGHDKMYWYQQDPGMELHLIHYSYGVNSTEKGDLSSESTVSRIRTEHFPLTLESARPSHTSQYLCASSEYSDRGTTNEKLFFGSGTQLSVL.

This chain links TRBV20-1 with TRBJ2-1; D uncertain. Between the trimmed V and J ends, which lost 4 bases and 8 bases, there was a span of 6 bases. The germline V gene has CDR1 DFQATT and CDR2 SNEGSKA (reference sequence). The CDR3 loop spans 10 amino acids. CDR3 DNA sequence: TGCAGTGCTACCCCTCATGAGCAGTTCTTC. Translated, it gives CSATPHEQFF.

The chain has TRBV4-2 and TRBJ1-4; 7 positions agree with TRBD1. CDR1 LGHNA and CDR2 YNFKEQ come from the germline V gene. There are 19 residues in the CDR3. Trimming removed 1 base from V and 5 bases from J; junction bases left unmatched: 16. CDR3 region: CASSQGWAPRDRRNEKLFF. In nucleotides, the CDR3 is TGTGCCAGCAGCCAAGGTTGGGCCCCCCGGGACAGAAGAAATGAAAAACTGTTTTTT.

The chain uses TRBV11-2 and TRBJ1-6, with D tentatively TRBD1 (5 bases). Trimming pared 2 bases from V and 13 bases from J, leaving 12 bases between. Germline CDR1 SGHAT, CDR2 FQNNGV. This CDR3 region has 13 residues. CDR3 in amino acids: CASSLTTEQPLHF. The CDR3 nucleotides are TGTGCCAGCAGCTTAACGACAGAGCAGCCCCTCCACTTT.

The rearrangement links TRBV4-2 to TRBJ2-1, with TRBD2 matching over 8 bases. Germline V gene data show CDR1 as LGHNA and CDR2 as YNFKEQ. The CDR3 is made up of 17 amino acids. V trimming: 0 bases; J trimming: 0 bases; junction bases outside the gene matches: 4. This CDR3 reads CASSQDWLAGSYNEQFF. The CDR3 DNA follows: TGTGCCAGCAGCCAAGACTGGCTAGCGGGCTCCTACAATGAGCAGTTCTTC.

In DNA form, the CDR3 reads TGTGCCAGCAGCACGACAGGGGACACCCGCTACGAGCAGTACTTC. Protein sequence: CASSTTGDTRYEQYF. This chain uses TRBV7-8 with TRBJ2-5; 8 nucleotides align to TRBD1. Judging by the DNA end, TRBJ2-7 fits better; the J call may be wrong. The CDR3 loop spans 15 amino acids. Germline loops: CDR1 SGHVS, CDR2 FQNEAQ.

This clonotype was counted only a few times. This chain connects TRBV6-6 to TRBJ1-2, with D unresolved. The CDR3 runs 13 residues. Trimming took off 6 bases at V and 0 bases at J, with 8 bases between the two ends. The germline V gene has CDR1 MNHNY and CDR2 SVGAGI (reference sequence). The CDR3 region is CASSRHPNYGYTF. The CDR3, as DNA: TGTGCCAGCAGCCGCCATCCTAACTATGGCTACACCTTC.

There are a few counts of this clonotype. The genes are TRBV6-5 and TRBJ1-6; D is possibly TRBD1 (5 bases). Trimming removed 2 bases from V and 4 bases from J, with 12 bases in between. The CDR3 totals 16 residues. Germline loops: CDR1 MNHEY, CDR2 SVGAGI. CDR3 residues: CASSYVLGEYNSPLHF. DNA for the CDR3: TGTGCCAGCAGTTACGTCCTAGGGGAGTATAATTCACCCCTCCACTTT.

The chain recombines TRBV4-3 with TRBJ2-1, with a possible D match to TRBD1 (5 bases). Trimming shortened V by 3 bases and J by 4 bases, and 10 bases separated the two germline ends. Germline assignment: CDR1 LGHNA and CDR2 YSLEER. CDR3 length equals 14 residues. The chain's CDR3 is CASSHGQRYNEQFF. The CDR3 DNA is TGCGCCAGCAGCCACGGACAAAGATACAATGAGCAGTTCTTC.

This clonotype was counted between two and nine times. The chain carries TRBV7-6 and TRBJ2-1, with 12 bases matching TRBD2. This CDR3 comprises 16 residues. J gave up 6 bases and V 0 bases, and 3 bases lay outside the gene matches. Per the germline V gene, CDR1 is SGHVS and CDR2 is FNYEAQ. The CDR3 here is CASSLAGTSGSNEQFF. The CDR3 DNA follows: TGTGCCAGCAGCTTAGCGGGGACTAGCGGGTCCAATGAGCAGTTCTTC.

The rearrangement uses TRBV7-2 and TRBJ2-5; D not resolved. Germline assignment: CDR1 SGHTA and CDR2 FQGNSA. Between the trimmed V and J ends, which lost 5 bases and 5 bases, there was a span of 12 bases. CDR3 length: 13 residues. CDR3 region: CASSVNQLETQYF. The CDR3 DNA reads as TGTGCCAGCAGCGTAAATCAATTGGAGACCCAGTACTTC.

The chain joins TRBV27 to TRBJ2-4, with TRBD1 matching over 8 bases. The better agreement between TRBJ2-7 and the DNA end casts doubt on the J call. This CDR3 spans 15 amino acids. Germline V lookup: CDR1 MNHEY, CDR2 SMNVEV (reference sequence). CDR3 amino acids: CASSWDRTLLYEQYF. CDR3 coding DNA: TGTGCCAGCAGTTGGGACAGGACGTTGTTATACGAGCAGTACTTC.

V is TRBV5-4 and J is TRBJ2-6; TRBD1 agrees at 7 bases. This CDR3 has 18 amino acids. Germline loops: CDR1 SGHNT, CDR2 YYREEE (reference sequence). V trimming: 2 bases; J trimming: 0 bases; junction bases outside the gene matches: 8. Here the CDR3 reads CASSFGTAFDSGANVLTF. DNA of the CDR3: TGTGCCAGCAGCTTTGGGACAGCTTTTGACTCTGGGGCCAACGTCCTGACTTTC.

Only a few counts were recorded for this clonotype. The CDR3 bases are TGTGCCAGCAGCCCGTGGGCTGGGGCCAACGTCCTGACTTTC. It codes for CASSPWAGANVLTF. The chain links TRBV7-6 to TRBJ2-6; the D is unclear. CDR3 size: 14 residues. V lost 5 bases and J 2 bases, leaving 7 bases between the germline ends. Germline V gives CDR1 SGHVS, CDR2 FNYEAQ. Looking up the rest from reference TRBV7-6 and TRBJ2-6 gives the full variable domain: GAGVSQSPRYKVTKRGQDVALRCDPISGHVSLYWYRQALGQGPEFLTYFNYEAQQDKSGLPNDRFSAERPEGSISTLTIQRTEQRDSAMYRCASSPWAGANVLTFGAGSRLTVL.

The chain carries TRBV24-1 and TRBJ2-7; 9 nucleotides agree with TRBD1. The length of the CDR3 is 16 residues. Trimming took 5 bases from V and 7 from J; bases not matched to a gene: 14. Germline V CDR1 and CDR2: KGHDR, SFDVKD. The CDR3 region is CATSGGGGQGSSEQYF. The CDR3, as DNA: TGTGCCACCAGTGGCGGCGGGGGACAGGGTTCTAGTGAGCAGTACTTC.

This chain connects TRBV4-1 to TRBJ1-5, with D unresolved. The CDR3 has 15 residues. V was shortened by 1 base and J by 5 bases, with 12 bases between the two germline ends. CDR1 and CDR2 from the germline V gene are MGHRA and YSYEKL. The CDR3 loop reads CASSQADGSHQPQHF. The CDR3 bases are TGCGCCAGCAGCCAAGCGGACGGAAGTCATCAGCCCCAGCATTTT.

J is TRBJ2-3 and V is TRBV20-1, with TRBD2 matching over 10 bases. J was trimmed by 5 bases and V by 3 bases; bases with no gene match: 8. CDR3 length equals 15 residues. Germline V gene lookup returns CDR1 DFQATT and CDR2 SNEGSKA (reference sequence). CDR3 DNA: TGCAGTGCTAGTGTCCCTAGCGGGGGAAGAGATACGCAGTATTTT. This translates into CSASVPSGGRDTQYF.

This clonotype was counted a single time. The V gene is TRBV29-1, the J gene TRBJ2-4; 8 nucleotides line up with TRBD2. With the DNA end fitting TRBJ2-7 better, the J assignment may be wrong. The length of the CDR3 is 14 residues. Germline V gene data show CDR1 as SQVTM and CDR2 as ANQGSEA. The CDR3 here is CSVGPAGGFYEQYF. The CDR3 DNA sequence: TGCAGCGTTGGGCCGGCGGGGGGCTTCTACGAGCAGTACTTC.

The chain has TRBV6-1 and TRBJ1-2; the D is unclear. Per the germline V gene, CDR1 is MNHNS and CDR2 is SASEGT. The CDR3 totals 12 residues. V dropped 1 base and J dropped 7 bases, with 7 bases sitting between them. The CDR3 loop reads CASSEGAAGYTF. CDR3 DNA sequence: TGTGCCAGCAGTGAAGGCGCCGCTGGCTACACCTTC.

This clonotype has a handful of counts. The chain uses TRBV11-2 and TRBJ2-3; 7 bases fit TRBD2. Germline V gene sequence: CDR1 SGHAT, CDR2 FQNNGV. Trimming at V came to 3 bases and at J to 2 bases, leaving 8 bases not matched to a gene. The CDR3 contains 16 residues. The CDR3 protein is CASSLNGAGLTDTQYF. As DNA, the CDR3 is TGTGCCAGCAGCTTGAATGGAGCGGGGCTCACAGATACGCAGTATTTT. Full variable domain (rest looked up from reference TRBV11-2 and TRBJ2-3): EAGVAQSPRYKIIEKRQSVAFWCNPISGHATLYWYQQILGQGPKLLIQFQNNGVVDDSQLPKDRFSAERLKGVDSTLKIQPAKLEDSAVYLCASSLNGAGLTDTQYFGPGTRLTVL.

This chain links TRBV5-1 with TRBJ2-7; TRBD1 aligns across 7 bases. The CDR3 totals 14 residues. In germline, CDR1 is SGHRS, CDR2 YFSETQ. Trimming at V came to 0 bases and at J to 6 bases, leaving 6 bases not matched to a gene. CDR3 region: CASSLGGGPLEQYF. The DNA of the CDR3 is TGCGCCAGCAGCTTGGGAGGGGGCCCTCTCGAGCAGTACTTC. The complete variable domain, with remaining parts taken from reference TRBV5-1 and TRBJ2-7, reads KAGVTQTPRYLIKTRGQQVTLSCSPISGHRSVSWYQQTPGQGLQFLFEYFSETQRNKGNFPGRFSGRQFSNSRSEMNVSTLELGDSALYLCASSLGGGPLEQYFGPGTRLTVT.

J is TRBJ2-5 and V is TRBV11-2; TRBD2 matches 14 bases. Germline assignment: CDR1 SGHAT and CDR2 FQNNGV. V lost 7 bases to trimming and J lost 4 bases; unmatched junction nucleotides: 5. CDR3 length equals 15 residues. CDR3 residues: CASNPTSGGAETQYF. The CDR3 DNA reads as TGTGCCAGCAACCCGACTAGCGGGGGGGCAGAGACCCAGTACTTC.